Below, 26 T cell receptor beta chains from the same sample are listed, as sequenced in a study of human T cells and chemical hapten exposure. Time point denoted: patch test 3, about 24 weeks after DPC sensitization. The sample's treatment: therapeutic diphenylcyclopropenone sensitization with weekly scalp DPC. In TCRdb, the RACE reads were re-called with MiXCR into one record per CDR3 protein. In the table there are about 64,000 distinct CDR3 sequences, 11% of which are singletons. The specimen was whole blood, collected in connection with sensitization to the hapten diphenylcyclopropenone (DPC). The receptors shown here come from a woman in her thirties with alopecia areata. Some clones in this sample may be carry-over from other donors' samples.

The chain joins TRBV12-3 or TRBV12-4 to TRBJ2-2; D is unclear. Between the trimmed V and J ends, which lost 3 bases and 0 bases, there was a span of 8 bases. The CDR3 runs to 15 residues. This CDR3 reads CASSLWQSNTGELFF. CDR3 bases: TGTGCCAGCAGTTTGTGGCAGTCGAACACCGGGGAGCTGTTTTTT.

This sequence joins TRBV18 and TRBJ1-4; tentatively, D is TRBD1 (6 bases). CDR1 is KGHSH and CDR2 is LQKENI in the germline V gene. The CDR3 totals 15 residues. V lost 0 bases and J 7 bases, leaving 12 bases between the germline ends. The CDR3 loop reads CASSPPARGVEKLFF. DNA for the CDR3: TGTGCCAGCTCACCACCGGCCAGGGGAGTTGAAAAACTGTTTTTT.

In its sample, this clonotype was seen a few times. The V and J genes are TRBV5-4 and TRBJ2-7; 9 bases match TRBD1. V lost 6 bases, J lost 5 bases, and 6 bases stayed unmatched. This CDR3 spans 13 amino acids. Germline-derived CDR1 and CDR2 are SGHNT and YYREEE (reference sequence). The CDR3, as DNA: TGTGCCAGCACCCAGGACAGGGGTAACGAGCAGTACTTC. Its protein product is CASTQDRGNEQYF.

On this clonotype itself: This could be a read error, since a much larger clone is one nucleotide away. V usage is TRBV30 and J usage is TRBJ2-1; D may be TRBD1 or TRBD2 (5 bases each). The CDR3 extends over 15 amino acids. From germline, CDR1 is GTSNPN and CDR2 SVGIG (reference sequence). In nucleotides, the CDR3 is TGTGCCTGTCTGACCGTAGCGACCTGGGACGATGAGCGGTTCTTC. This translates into CACLTVATWDDERFF.

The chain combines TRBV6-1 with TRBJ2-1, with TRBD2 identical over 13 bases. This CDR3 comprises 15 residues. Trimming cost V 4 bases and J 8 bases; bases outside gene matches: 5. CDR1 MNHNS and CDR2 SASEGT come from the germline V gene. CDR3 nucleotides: TGTGCCAGCAGTGCACTAGCGGGGGGGCCCGATGAGCAGTTCTTC. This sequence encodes CASSALAGGPDEQFF.

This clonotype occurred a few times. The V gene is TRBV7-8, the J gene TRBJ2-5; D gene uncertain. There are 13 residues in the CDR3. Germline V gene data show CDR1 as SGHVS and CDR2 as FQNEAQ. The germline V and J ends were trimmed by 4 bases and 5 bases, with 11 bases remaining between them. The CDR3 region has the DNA TGTGCCAGCAGCTCGCATATTGCGGAGACCCAGTACTTC. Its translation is CASSSHIAETQYF.

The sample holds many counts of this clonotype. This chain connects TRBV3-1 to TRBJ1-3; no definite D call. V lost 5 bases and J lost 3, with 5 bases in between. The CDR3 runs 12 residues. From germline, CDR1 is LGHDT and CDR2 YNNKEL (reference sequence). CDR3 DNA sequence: TGTGCCAGCAGCGATATTGGAAACACCATATATTTT. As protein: CASSDIGNTIYF.

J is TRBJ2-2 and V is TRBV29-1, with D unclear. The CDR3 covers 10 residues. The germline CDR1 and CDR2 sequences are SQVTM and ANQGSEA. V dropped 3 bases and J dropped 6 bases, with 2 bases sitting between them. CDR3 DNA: TGCAGCGTTGAGCCCGGGGAGCTGTTTTTT. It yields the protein CSVEPGELFF.

The DNA for the CDR3 is TGTGCCAGCAGTTACTCGAACACAGGGCCAATAAACACCGGGGAGCTGTTTTTT. Translation: CASSYSNTGPINTGELFF. The chain links TRBV6-6 to TRBJ2-2; D possibly corresponds to TRBD1 (6 bases). V lost 0 bases and J 2 bases, leaving 16 bases between the germline ends. The CDR3 runs 18 residues. Germline V gene lookup returns CDR1 MNHNY and CDR2 SVGAGI (reference sequence).

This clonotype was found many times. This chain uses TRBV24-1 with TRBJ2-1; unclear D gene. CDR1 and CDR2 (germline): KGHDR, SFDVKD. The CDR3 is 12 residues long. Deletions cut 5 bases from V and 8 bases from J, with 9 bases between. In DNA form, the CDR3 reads TGTGCCACCAGTGCCCGTGGTTATGAGCAGTTCTTC. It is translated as CATSARGYEQFF.

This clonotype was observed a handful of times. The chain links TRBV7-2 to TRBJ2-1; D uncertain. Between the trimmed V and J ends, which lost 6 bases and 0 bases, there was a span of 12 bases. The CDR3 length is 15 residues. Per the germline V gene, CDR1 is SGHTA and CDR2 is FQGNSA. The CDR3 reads CASSADRVSYNEQFF. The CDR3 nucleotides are TGTGCCAGCAGTGCGGACCGTGTCTCCTACAATGAGCAGTTCTTC.

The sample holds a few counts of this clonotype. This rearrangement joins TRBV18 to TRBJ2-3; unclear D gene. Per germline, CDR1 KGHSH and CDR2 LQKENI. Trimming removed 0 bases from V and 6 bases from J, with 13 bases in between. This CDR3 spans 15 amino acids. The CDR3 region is CASSPPGSARDTQYF. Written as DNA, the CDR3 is TGTGCCAGCTCACCACCTGGGTCCGCTCGGGATACGCAGTATTTT.

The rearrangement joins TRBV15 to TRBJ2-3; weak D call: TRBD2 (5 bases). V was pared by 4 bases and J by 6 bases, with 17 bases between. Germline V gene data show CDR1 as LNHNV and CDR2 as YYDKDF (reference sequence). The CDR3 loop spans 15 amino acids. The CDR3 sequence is CATSTTMGSGDTQYF. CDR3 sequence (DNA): TGTGCCACCAGCACTACGATGGGTTCGGGGGATACGCAGTATTTT.

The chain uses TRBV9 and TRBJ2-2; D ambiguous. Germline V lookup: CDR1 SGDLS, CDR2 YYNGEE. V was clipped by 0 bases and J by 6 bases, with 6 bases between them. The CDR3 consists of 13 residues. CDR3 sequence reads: CASSVAFSGELFF. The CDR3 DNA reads TGTGCCAGCAGCGTAGCTTTTTCCGGGGAGCTGTTTTTT.

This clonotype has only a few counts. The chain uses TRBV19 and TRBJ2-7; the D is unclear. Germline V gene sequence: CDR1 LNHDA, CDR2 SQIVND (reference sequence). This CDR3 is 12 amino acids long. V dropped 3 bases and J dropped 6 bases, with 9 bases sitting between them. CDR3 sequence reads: CASSIRPPEQYF. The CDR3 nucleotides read TGTGCCAGTAGTATTCGGCCGCCCGAGCAGTACTTC.

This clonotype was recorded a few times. The CDR3 loop is CASSLERRAEHGYTF. Here the CDR3 DNA reads TGTGCCAGCAGCTTAGAGCGCAGGGCTGAACATGGCTACACCTTC. The chain is built from TRBV7-8 and TRBJ1-2; the D gene is possibly TRBD1 (5 bases). This CDR3 spans 15 amino acids. Germline V CDR1 and CDR2: SGHVS, FQNEAQ. Trimming pared 1 base from V and 6 bases from J, leaving 15 bases between.

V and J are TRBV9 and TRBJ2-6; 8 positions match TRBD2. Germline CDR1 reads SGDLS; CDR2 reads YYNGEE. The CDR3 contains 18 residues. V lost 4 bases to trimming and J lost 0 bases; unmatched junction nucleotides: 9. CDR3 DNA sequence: TGTGCCAGCAGCCCCCGTAGCGGGGTCACCTCTGGGGCCAACGTCCTGACTTTC. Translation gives CASSPRSGVTSGANVLTF.

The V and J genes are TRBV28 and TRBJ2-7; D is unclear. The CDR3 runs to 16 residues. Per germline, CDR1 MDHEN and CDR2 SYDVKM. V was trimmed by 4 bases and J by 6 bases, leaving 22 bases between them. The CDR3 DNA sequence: TGTGCCAGCAGTTATTTGGATGGGTTAGACGCTACCGAGCAGTACTTC. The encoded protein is CASSYLDGLDATEQYF.

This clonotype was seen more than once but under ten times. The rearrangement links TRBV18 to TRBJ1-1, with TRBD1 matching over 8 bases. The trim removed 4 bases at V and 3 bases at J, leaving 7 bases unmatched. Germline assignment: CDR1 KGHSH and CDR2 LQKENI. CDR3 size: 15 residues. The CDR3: CASSLWTGMDTEAFF. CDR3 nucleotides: TGTGCCAGCTCACTTTGGACAGGGATGGACACTGAAGCTTTCTTT.

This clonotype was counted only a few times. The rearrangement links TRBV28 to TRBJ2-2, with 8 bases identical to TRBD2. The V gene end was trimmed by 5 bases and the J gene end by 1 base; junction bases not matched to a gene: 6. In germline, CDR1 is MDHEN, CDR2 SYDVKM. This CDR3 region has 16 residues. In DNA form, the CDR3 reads TGTGCCAGCAGTCCATTGGGACTAGTGAACACCGGGGAGCTGTTTTTT. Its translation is CASSPLGLVNTGELFF. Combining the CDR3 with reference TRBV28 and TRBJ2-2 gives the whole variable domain DVKVTQSSRYLVKRTGEKVFLECVQDMDHENMFWYRQDPGLGLRLIYFSYDVKMKEKGDIPEGYSVSREKKERFSLILESASTNQTSMYLCASSPLGLVNTGELFFGEGSRLTVL.

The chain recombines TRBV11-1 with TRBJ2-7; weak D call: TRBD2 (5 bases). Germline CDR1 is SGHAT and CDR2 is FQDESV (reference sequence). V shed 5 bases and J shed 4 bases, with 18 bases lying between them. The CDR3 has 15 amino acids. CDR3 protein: CASSPDVGGTYEQYF. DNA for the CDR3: TGTGCCAGCAGCCCCGATGTCGGAGGAACATACGAGCAGTACTTC.

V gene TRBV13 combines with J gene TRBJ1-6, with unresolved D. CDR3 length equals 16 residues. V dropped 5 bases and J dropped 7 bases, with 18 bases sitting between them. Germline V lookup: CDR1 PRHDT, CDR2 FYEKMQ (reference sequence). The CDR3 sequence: CASSPHREKGNSPLHF. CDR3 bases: TGTGCCAGCAGCCCACACCGGGAGAAGGGAAATTCACCCCTCCACTTT.

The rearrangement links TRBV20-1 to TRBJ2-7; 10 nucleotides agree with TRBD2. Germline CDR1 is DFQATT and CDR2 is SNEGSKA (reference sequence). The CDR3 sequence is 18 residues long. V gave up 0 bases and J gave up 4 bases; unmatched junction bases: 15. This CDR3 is CSARDIRPRASGGYEQYF. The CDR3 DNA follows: TGCAGTGCTAGAGATATAAGACCCAGGGCTAGCGGGGGTTACGAGCAGTACTTC.

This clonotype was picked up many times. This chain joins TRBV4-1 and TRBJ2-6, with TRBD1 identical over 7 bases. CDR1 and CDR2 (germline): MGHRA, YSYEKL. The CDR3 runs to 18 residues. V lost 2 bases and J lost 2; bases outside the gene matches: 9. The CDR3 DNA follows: TGCGCCAGCAGCCAATGGGCAGGGGGAAATACTGGGGCCAACGTCCTGACTTTC. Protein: CASSQWAGGNTGANVLTF.

The CDR3 DNA is TGTGCCAGCAGTTTCCATCACCCGGGGGAGCAGTACTTC. As protein: CASSFHHPGEQYF. V and J are TRBV12-3 or TRBV12-4 and TRBJ2-7; tentatively, D is TRBD2 (5 bases). The V end was cut by 3 bases, the J end by 7 bases, with 13 bases between. The CDR3 runs to 13 residues.

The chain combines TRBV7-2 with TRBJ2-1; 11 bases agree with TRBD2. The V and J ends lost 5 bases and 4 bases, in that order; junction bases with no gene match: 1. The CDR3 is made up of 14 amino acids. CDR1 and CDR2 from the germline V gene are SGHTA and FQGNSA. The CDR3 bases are TGTGCCAGCAGCGGGACTAGCGGATACAATGAGCAGTTCTTC. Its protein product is CASSGTSGYNEQFF.